The clone carrying this TCR beta chain was counted once. This specimen belongs to a study of blood T cell repertoires in COVID-19. Study-level information: The United States, Italy and Spain were the sources of the acute and convalescent COVID-19 samples. Sources were T cells, B-cell-depleted T cells, or PBMCs; the material itself was cDNA or gDNA.

Original methodology: Nucleated cell number was recorded as an estimate derived from reference gene primer amplification. Clones were sequenced by immunoSEQ multiplex PCR, and TCRdb holds only the in-frame ones, with some missing. V and J calls and clone size follow that table, whereas D and trimming were derived from the DNA. The data show tens of thousands of clones, around 88% seen once. Sequencing was performed on peripheral blood. The TCR comes from a woman aged 70 to 79 with acute or convalescent COVID-19.

For the CDR3, the DNA is TGTGCCAGTAGTATAGTCGCGGTGGGCGAGCAGTACTTC. Translated, it gives CASSIVAVGEQYF. V and J are TRBV19 and TRBJ2-7, with D unresolved. V gave up 1 base and J gave up 6 bases, with 10 bases separating them. Germline loops: CDR1 LNHDA, CDR2 SQIVND (reference sequence). CDR3 length: 13 residues.